This T cell receptor beta chain was recovered during a study of blood T cells in healthy people across ages. The second PCR ran about 7 to 12 cycles with a sample-barcoded 5' primer and J-beta primers. Each CDR3 protein gets one entry after TCRdb re-called the 5' RACE reads with MiXCR. The sample records about 1.6 million distinct CDR3 sequences, about 35% being singletons. This CDR3 is built from 14 residues. Per the germline V gene, CDR1 is SGHDN and CDR2 is FVKESK. V trimming: 5 bases; J trimming: 7 bases; junction bases outside the gene matches: 9. Each donor had around 11 milliliters of peripheral blood drawn. With each sample, at least 6 micrograms of total RNA were extracted.

Specimen: blood. The source of this sequence is a woman aged 30 to 39 in good health. The gene calls are TRBV14 and TRBJ1-1, with TRBD1 identical over 8 bases. CDR3 sequence reads: CASSWTGLLDEAFF. Here the CDR3 DNA reads TGTGCCAGCAGCTGGACAGGGCTGCTGGATGAAGCTTTCTTT.